The 19 T cell receptor beta chains reported below all come from one sample, sequenced in a study of blood T cell repertoires in COVID-19. TCRdb's table, derived via immunoSEQ multiplex PCR, lists solely in-frame clones and lacks some. The data hold roughly 110,000 clones, with 70% to 90% observed a single time. Sequencing was done on a sample of peripheral blood. The receptors here all came from a man in his fifties or sixties with active or convalescent COVID-19.

In this sample, this clone turned up a few times. The chain links TRBV19 to TRBJ1-1; tentatively, D is TRBD1 (5 bases). Germline assignment: CDR1 LNHDA and CDR2 SQIVND (reference sequence). This CDR3 is built from 13 residues. Trimming stripped 6 bases from V and 2 bases from J, with 10 bases between. CDR3 bases: TGTGCCAGTAGGGTGGGGCCTAACACTGAAGCTTTCTTT. Its translation is CASRVGPNTEAFF.

The chain uses TRBV6-5 and TRBJ2-7; TRBD1 matches 10 bases. CDR3 length: 15 residues. Germline V gives CDR1 MNHEY, CDR2 SVGAGI. J lost 3 bases, V lost 0 bases, and 2 bases had no gene match. CDR3 nucleotides: TGTGCCAGCAGTTACTCCGGGACAGGGGACTACGAGCAGTACTTC. Its translation is CASSYSGTGDYEQYF.

This chain connects TRBV7-9 to TRBJ1-2, with D unresolved. The CDR3 runs 11 residues. Germline CDR1 SEHNR, CDR2 FQNEAQ (reference sequence). V lost 0 bases and J 8 bases, leaving 4 bases between the germline ends. CDR3 sequence: CASSLAAGYTF. CDR3 nucleotide sequence: TGTGCCAGCAGCTTAGCAGCGGGCTACACCTTC.

This clone was seen only once. V gene TRBV5-1 combines with J gene TRBJ2-7, with 9 nucleotides matching TRBD1. Germline V gene lookup returns CDR1 SGHRS and CDR2 YFSETQ. Trimming cost V 2 bases and J 2 bases; bases outside gene matches: 8. This CDR3 comprises 16 residues. The CDR3 loop is CASSFVRQGGPYEQYF. The CDR3 DNA follows: TGCGCCAGCAGCTTCGTAAGACAGGGGGGGCCCTACGAGCAGTACTTC.

The chain is built from TRBV7-2 and TRBJ2-7; D possibly corresponds to TRBD2 (6 bases). Germline loops: CDR1 SGHTA, CDR2 FQGNSA. The CDR3 loop spans 14 amino acids. Between the trimmed V and J ends, which lost 7 bases and 5 bases, there was a span of 18 bases. The CDR3 protein is CASTVDYGSNEQYF. As DNA, the CDR3 is TGTGCCAGCACCGTGGACTACGGAAGCAACGAGCAGTACTTC.

This clone was seen just once. The chain links TRBV19 to TRBJ2-5, with D tentatively TRBD2 (5 bases). The CDR3 length is 15 residues. With 5 bases removed from V and 1 base from J, the gap between germline ends came to 14 bases. The germline gives CDR1 LNHDA, CDR2 SQIVND (reference sequence). The CDR3 DNA reads TGTGCCAGTAGTCGGGCCGGGATCCCCCAAGAGACCCAGTACTTC. Translation gives CASSRAGIPQETQYF.

This clone appeared a few times. The rearrangement links TRBV19 to TRBJ1-1; D may be TRBD1 (6 bases). CDR1 LNHDA and CDR2 SQIVND come from the germline V gene (reference sequence). The CDR3 consists of 14 residues. Trimming pared 7 bases from V and 2 bases from J, leaving 14 bases between. The CDR3 here is CASNRALRNTEAFF. The CDR3 coding sequence is TGTGCCAGTAACAGGGCTTTGAGAAACACTGAAGCTTTCTTT.

Only one count was recorded for this clone. The chain uses TRBV2 and TRBJ2-1; 11 bases map to TRBD2. Germline-derived CDR1 and CDR2 are SNHLY and FYNNEI. The CDR3 extends over 16 amino acids. Trimming removed 6 bases from V and 3 bases from J; junction bases left unmatched: 7. The CDR3 sequence is CASRATTSGNYNEQFF. CDR3 coding DNA: TGTGCCAGCAGAGCAACGACTAGCGGGAACTACAATGAGCAGTTCTTC.

This clone appeared a few times. The CDR3 DNA is TGTGCCAGCGGGAGGCAGTCATACGAGCAGTACTTC. It encodes CASGRQSYEQYF. The gene calls are TRBV28 and TRBJ2-7; the D gene is possibly TRBD2 (6 bases). Germline assignment: CDR1 MDHEN and CDR2 SYDVKM. The CDR3 totals 12 residues. Deletions cut 8 bases from V and 4 bases from J, with 12 bases between.

This clone has more than one count but fewer than ten. The chain employs TRBV7-2 and TRBJ2-2; D gene ambiguous. The germline V gene has CDR1 SGHTA and CDR2 FQGNSA. The length of the CDR3 is 12 residues. Trimming pared 8 bases from V and 5 bases from J, leaving 9 bases between. In DNA, the CDR3 is TGTGCCAGCGGCAGTTCGACCGGGGAGCTGTTTTTT. Its translation: CASGSSTGELFF.

This clone appeared a single time. The rearrangement joins TRBV27 to TRBJ1-6; D is perhaps TRBD1 (6 bases). This CDR3 is 14 amino acids long. Germline V lookup: CDR1 MNHEY, CDR2 SMNVEV (reference sequence). V was cut by 2 bases and J by 10 bases, with 12 bases left in between. CDR3 coding DNA: TGTGCCAGCAGTTTAGACGGGGGGGCCTCACCCCTCCACTTT. Encoded protein: CASSLDGGASPLHF.

The table lists this clone with a count of one. DNA for the CDR3: TGTGCCTGGAGTGTTACTCGCGGCACCGGGGAGCTGTTTTTT. Translated: CAWSVTRGTGELFF. This chain connects TRBV30 to TRBJ2-2; D remains ambiguous. The germline gives CDR1 GTSNPN, CDR2 SVGIG (reference sequence). The V gene lost 0 bases and the J gene lost 4 bases, with 9 bases spanning the gap. The CDR3 extends over 14 amino acids. Variable domain in full (rest from reference TRBV30 and TRBJ2-2): SQTIHQWPATLVQPVGSPLSLECTVEGTSNPNLYWYRQAAGRGLQLLFYSVGIGQISSEVPQNLSASRPQDRQFILSSKKLLLSDSGFYLCAWSVTRGTGELFFGEGSRLTVL.

The rearrangement joins TRBV5-5 to TRBJ1-1; D is unresolved. V lost 2 bases and J lost 2, with 7 bases in between. The CDR3 has 13 residues. Germline values: CDR1 SGHKS, CDR2 YYEKEE (reference sequence). The CDR3 reads CASSFGENTEAFF. As DNA, the CDR3 is TGTGCCAGCAGCTTCGGGGAAAACACTGAAGCTTTCTTT.

The V and J genes are TRBV3-1 (or the pseudogene TRBV3-2) and TRBJ2-7, with 12 nucleotides matching TRBD2. V lost 3 bases and J lost 5; bases outside the gene matches: 8. CDR1 and CDR2 from the germline V gene are LGHDT and YNNKEL (reference sequence). This CDR3 is built from 16 residues. The CDR3 nucleotides read TGTGCCAGCAGCCACGCGGGTACTAGCGGGAGGAACGAGCAGTACTTC. Encoded protein: CASSHAGTSGRNEQYF.

V is TRBV5-4 and J is TRBJ1-1, with 7 positions matching TRBD1. V gave up 0 bases and J gave up 7 bases; unmatched junction bases: 12. Germline CDR1 reads SGHNT; CDR2 reads YYREEE (reference sequence). This CDR3 is 16 amino acids long. CDR3 protein: CASSLAGRDRYSEAFF. CDR3 coding DNA: TGTGCCAGCAGCTTGGCTGGAAGGGACAGATATAGTGAAGCTTTCTTT.

The table lists this clone with a count of one. The chain links TRBV12-3 or TRBV12-4 to TRBJ2-1, with TRBD1 identical over 9 bases. The CDR3 runs 13 residues. V dropped 6 bases and J dropped 12; count of bases not matched to a gene: 9. The CDR3 spells CASSPTGGVRQFF. The CDR3 DNA reads as TGTGCCAGCAGCCCGACAGGGGGAGTAAGGCAGTTCTTC.

V gene TRBV9 combines with J gene TRBJ2-5; no definite D call. Germline V gives CDR1 SGDLS, CDR2 YYNGEE. The CDR3 length is 14 residues. Trimming stripped 0 bases from V and 0 bases from J, with 6 bases between. CDR3 in DNA: TGTGCCAGCAGCGTAGGCAGATACCAAGAGACCCAGTACTTC. It specifies CASSVGRYQETQYF.

The genes are TRBV12-2 and TRBJ1-1. TRBV12-2 is flagged as a pseudogene. This CDR3 is 14 amino acids long. The CDR3 DNA follows: TGTGCAAGTCGCCCGAGACTTATGAACACTGAAGCTTTCTTT. The encoded protein is CASRPRLMNTEAFF.

The rearrangement joins TRBV10-3 to TRBJ1-3, with 9 bases matching TRBD1. CDR1 is ENHRY, CDR2 SYGVKD, per germline. V was clipped by 3 bases and J by 0 bases; unmatched bases: 12. CDR3 size: 19 residues. The CDR3 bases are TGTGCCATCAGTGATTTGGGACAGGGTATACCCTACTCTGGAAACACCATATATTTT. Translation: CAISDLGQGIPYSGNTIYF.